A single sample gave rise to the 10 T cell receptor beta chains below, sequenced in a study of shared clonotypes between healthy human individuals (dated by TCRdb to the early 2020s). Receptor amplification or capture employed the immunoSEQ multiplex PCR assay. In its TCRdb copy, this immuneACCESS table keeps in-frame sequences only and misses some clones. Where compared with another copy, unresolved V genes explain less than half of these, and the others have no known cause. The table for this sample lists under 2.5 million clones; approximately 90% of them were counted only once. The top ten constitute 0.3% to 0.45% of the sample. Material for sequencing was naive CD4+ T cells from PBMCs. Explained via the paper, the cell subset or site label denotes: CD45RA+ positively selected. These receptor sequences come from a man aged 18-30 years in good health. Some clones in this sample may be carry-over from other donors' samples.

CDR3 nucleotide sequence: TGTGCCAGCAGTTATTCGACAGGGATGGCCTACGAGCAGTACTTC. Protein sequence: CASSYSTGMAYEQYF. This chain links TRBV6-5 with TRBJ2-7; 7 nucleotides agree with TRBD1. This CDR3 is 15 amino acids long. Trimming removed 3 bases from V and 2 bases from J; junction bases left unmatched: 7. CDR1 MNHEY and CDR2 SVGAGI come from the germline V gene.

The chain combines TRBV6-5 with TRBJ2-7; the D is unclear. The CDR3 is 13 amino acids. CDR1 and CDR2 (germline): MNHEY, SVGAGI. V was trimmed by 5 bases and J by 2 bases, leaving 10 bases between them. The CDR3 here is CASSLGPPYEQYF. As DNA, the CDR3 is TGTGCCAGCAGTCTCGGTCCTCCCTACGAGCAGTACTTC.

The rearrangement links TRBV5-1 to TRBJ2-1; 10 bases align to TRBD1. This CDR3 comprises 16 residues. CDR1 is SGHRS and CDR2 is YFSETQ in the germline V gene. The junction had 7 bases not matched to a gene; V was cut back by 1 base and J by 6 bases. The CDR3 region is CASSLPGTGVSNEQFF. CDR3 DNA sequence: TGCGCCAGCAGCTTGCCCGGGACAGGGGTGAGCAATGAGCAGTTCTTC.

This sequence joins TRBV23-1 and TRBJ2-2; D gene unclear. TRBV23-1 is given ORF status, its function remaining uncertain. The V and J ends lost 4 bases and 1 base respectively, with 7 bases between them. The CDR3 runs 14 residues. The DNA for the CDR3 is TGCGCCAGCAGTCCTGGCGGGAACACCGGGGAGCTGTTTTTT. Protein: CASSPGGNTGELFF.

The chain joins TRBV4-1 to TRBJ2-5; TRBD2 matches at 10 bases. The CDR3 spans 16 residues. From germline, CDR1 is MGHRA and CDR2 YSYEKL. V gave up 0 bases and J gave up 8 bases; unmatched junction bases: 9. The CDR3 nucleotides are TGCGCCAGCAGCCAAGAGATAGCGGGAGGCCAAGGCACCCAGTACTTC. It is translated as CASSQEIAGGQGTQYF.

The CDR3 sequence is CASSLGPDPISYEQYF. The CDR3, as DNA: TGTGCCAGCAGCTTAGGCCCGGACCCTATCTCCTACGAGCAGTACTTC. The genes are TRBV7-3 and TRBJ2-7; no clear D gene. Germline loops: CDR1 SGHTA, CDR2 FQGTGA. V shed 2 bases and J shed 0 bases, with 14 bases lying between them. The CDR3 is 16 amino acids.

As regards this clone: The sample has other DNA sequences that encode this CDR3 too. The chain uses TRBV2 and TRBJ1-5; D gene uncertain. The germline V gene has CDR1 SNHLY and CDR2 FYNNEI. The CDR3 consists of 13 residues. The V end was cut by 7 bases, the J end by 0 bases, with 7 bases between. The CDR3 spells CASTRDSNQPQHF. The CDR3 nucleotides read TGTGCCAGCACAAGGGATAGCAATCAGCCCCAGCATTTT. Looking up the rest from reference TRBV2 and TRBJ1-5 gives the full variable domain: EPEVTQTPSHQVTQMGQEVILRCVPISNHLYFYWYRQILGQKVEFLVSFYNNEISEKSEIFDDQFSVERPDGSNFTLKIRSTKLEDSAMYFCASTRDSNQPQHFGDGTRLSIL.

In DNA, the CDR3 is TGTGCCATCAGCCCACGCCGACAGGGGGCTGGAGGAAACACCATATATTTT. Its protein product is CAISPRRQGAGGNTIYF. The chain employs TRBV10-3 and TRBJ1-3, with 10 bases aligning to TRBD1. Germline CDR1 and CDR2: ENHRY and SYGVKD. J lost 4 bases, V lost 6 bases, and 12 bases had no gene match. This CDR3 is built from 17 residues.

The genes are TRBV7-2 and TRBJ1-2, with D maybe TRBD1 (6 bases). V gave up 3 bases and J gave up 8 bases, with 22 bases separating them. Germline loops: CDR1 SGHTA, CDR2 FQGNSA. This CDR3 region has 16 residues. The CDR3 loop is CASSFQPTGSTGGYTF. CDR3 in DNA: TGTGCCAGCAGCTTCCAACCGACAGGATCAACAGGAGGCTACACCTTC. The full variable domain, in which reference TRBV7-2 and TRBJ1-2 provide the parts outside the CDR3, is GAGVSQSPSNKVTEKGKDVELRCDPISGHTALYWYRQSLGQGLEFLIYFQGNSAPDKSGLPSDRFSAERTGGSVSTLTIQRTQQEDSAVYLCASSFQPTGSTGGYTFGSGTRLTVV.

This clone appeared a single time. The CDR3 sequence: CASSFHREETQYF. As DNA, the CDR3 is TGTGCCAGCAGCTTTCACAGGGAAGAGACCCAGTACTTC. The rearrangement uses TRBV7-3 and TRBJ2-5, with D perhaps TRBD1 (6 bases). This CDR3 spans 13 amino acids. V lost 3 bases and J 3 bases, leaving 8 bases between the germline ends. The V gene's germline CDR1 is SGHTA and CDR2 FQGTGA.